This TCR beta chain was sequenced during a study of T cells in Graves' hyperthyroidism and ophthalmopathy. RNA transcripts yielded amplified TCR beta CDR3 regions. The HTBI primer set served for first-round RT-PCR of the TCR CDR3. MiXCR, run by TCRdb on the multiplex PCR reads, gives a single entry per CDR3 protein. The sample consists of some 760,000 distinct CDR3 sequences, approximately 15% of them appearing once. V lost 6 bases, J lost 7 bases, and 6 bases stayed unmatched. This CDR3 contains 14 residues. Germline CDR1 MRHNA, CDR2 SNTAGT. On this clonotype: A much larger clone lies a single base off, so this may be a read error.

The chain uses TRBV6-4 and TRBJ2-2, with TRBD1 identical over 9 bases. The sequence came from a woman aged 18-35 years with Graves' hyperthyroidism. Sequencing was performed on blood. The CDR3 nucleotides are TGTGCCAGCAGCGCCGGGACAGGGCGCGGGGAGCTGTTTTTT. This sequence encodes CASSAGTGRGELFF.